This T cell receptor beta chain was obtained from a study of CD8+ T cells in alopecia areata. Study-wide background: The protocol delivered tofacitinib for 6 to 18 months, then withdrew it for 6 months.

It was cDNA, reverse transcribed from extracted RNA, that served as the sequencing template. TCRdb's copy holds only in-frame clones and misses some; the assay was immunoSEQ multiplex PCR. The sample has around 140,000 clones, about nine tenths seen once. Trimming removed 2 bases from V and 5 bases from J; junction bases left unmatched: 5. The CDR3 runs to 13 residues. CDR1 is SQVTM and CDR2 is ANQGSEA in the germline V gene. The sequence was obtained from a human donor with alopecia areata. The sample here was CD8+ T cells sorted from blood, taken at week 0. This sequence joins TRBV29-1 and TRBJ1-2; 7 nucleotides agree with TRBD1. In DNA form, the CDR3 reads TGCAGCGTTGAACCCCCAGGGGGATATGGCTACACCTTC. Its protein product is CSVEPPGGYGYTF.